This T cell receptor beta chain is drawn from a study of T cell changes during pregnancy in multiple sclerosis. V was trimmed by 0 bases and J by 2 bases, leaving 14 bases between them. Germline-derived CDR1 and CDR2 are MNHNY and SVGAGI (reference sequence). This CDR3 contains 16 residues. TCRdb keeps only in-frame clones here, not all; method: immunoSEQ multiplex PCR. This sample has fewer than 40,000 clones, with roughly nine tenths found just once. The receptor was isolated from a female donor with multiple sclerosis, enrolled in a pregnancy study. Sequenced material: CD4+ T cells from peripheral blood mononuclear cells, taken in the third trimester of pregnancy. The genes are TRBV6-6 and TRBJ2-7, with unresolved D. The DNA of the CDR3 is TGTGCCAGCAGTTACTCTCTTGCTGCGAGCACCTACGAGCAGTACTTC. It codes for CASSYSLAASTYEQYF.